Below are 12 T cell receptor beta chains sequenced from a single sample in a study of blood T cell repertoires in COVID-19. Generated by immunoSEQ multiplex PCR, the TCRdb table keeps only in-frame clones and is missing some. This table holds roughly 140,000 clones, 80% to 90% found once. The sample consisted of peripheral blood. The receptors were sampled from a woman aged 45-65 years in a cohort sampled during active or convalescent COVID-19.

The chain is built from TRBV5-1 and TRBJ2-5; TRBD1 aligns across 7 bases. The CDR3 contains 17 residues. The germline V gene encodes CDR1 SGHRS and CDR2 YFSETQ. Trimming removed 0 bases from V and 5 bases from J; junction bases left unmatched: 13. The CDR3 nucleotides read TGCGCCAGCAGCTTGGGGGACAGTGCCTTGGGATTGGAGACCCAGTACTTC. This codes for CASSLGDSALGLETQYF.

This chain connects TRBV11-3 to TRBJ1-4; 7 nucleotides line up with TRBD1. Unmatched junction bases numbered 7, after V lost 5 bases and J lost 4 bases. This CDR3 is built from 15 residues. CDR1 and CDR2 (germline): SGHNT, YENEEA. This chain's CDR3 is CASSTPGQNNEKLFF. CDR3 nucleotides: TGTGCCAGCAGCACCCCGGGACAGAATAATGAAAAACTGTTTTTT.

This chain connects TRBV4-3 to TRBJ2-7; unclear D gene. The germline gives CDR1 LGHNA, CDR2 YSLEER. CDR3 length equals 15 residues. The V and J ends lost 4 bases and 0 bases respectively, with 13 bases between them. The CDR3 here is CASSLWQQSSYEQYF. CDR3 nucleotide sequence: TGCGCCAGCAGCCTATGGCAACAGAGCTCCTACGAGCAGTACTTC.

This clone was counted only a few times. The J gene is TRBJ2-7, the V gene TRBV7-9, with D maybe TRBD2 (5 bases). There are 15 residues in the CDR3. Trimming cost V 5 bases and J 4 bases, with 18 bases left between them. Per the germline V gene, CDR1 is SEHNR and CDR2 is FQNEAQ (reference sequence). CDR3 nucleotide sequence: TGTGCCAGCAGCACCATTGACGGGATTCGGTACGAGCAGTACTTC. This sequence encodes CASSTIDGIRYEQYF.

This chain connects TRBV6-4 to TRBJ2-1; TRBD1 matches 7 bases. The length of the CDR3 is 20 residues. Germline CDR1 is MRHNA and CDR2 is SNTAGT. After removal of 6 bases from V and 0 bases from J, the junction contained 20 bases not matched to a gene. The CDR3 loop is CASRGGQARPLGSSYNEQFF. The CDR3 nucleotides read TGTGCCAGCAGAGGCGGACAGGCCAGACCCCTGGGAAGCTCCTACAATGAGCAGTTCTTC.

This chain uses TRBV7-2 with TRBJ2-1; 14 bases line up with TRBD2. The CDR3 contains 17 residues. V trimming: 10 bases; J trimming: 1 base; junction bases outside the gene matches: 9. CDR1 is SGHTA and CDR2 is FQGNSA in the germline V gene. The CDR3, as DNA: TGTGCCACACGACTAGCGGGGGGGTTCACATCCTACAATGAGCAGTTCTTC. Translating it yields CATRLAGGFTSYNEQFF. The variable domain in full, with the rest retrieved from reference TRBV7-2 and TRBJ2-1, is GAGVSQSPSNKVTEKGKDVELRCDPISGHTALYWYRQSLGQGLEFLIYFQGNSAPDKSGLPSDRFSAERTGGSVSTLTIQRTQQEDSAVYLCATRLAGGFTSYNEQFFGPGTRLTVL.

The CDR3 sequence: CASSSTVSRNSPLHF. CDR3 coding DNA: TGTGCCAGCAGCTCCACAGTGAGCCGGAATTCACCCCTCCACTTT. V gene TRBV7-2 combines with J gene TRBJ1-6; D call uncertain. The V and J ends lost 4 bases and 7 bases respectively, with 14 bases between them. From germline, CDR1 is SGHTA and CDR2 FQGNSA. This CDR3 is 15 amino acids long.

The V call is TRBV2, the J call TRBJ2-7; 11 nucleotides line up with TRBD1. Losses at the gene ends were 2 bases for V and 2 bases for J; bases not matched to a gene: 2. CDR1 is SNHLY and CDR2 is FYNNEI in the germline V gene. This CDR3 is 15 amino acids long. The CDR3 protein is CASSEWGQGAYEQYF. The CDR3 DNA reads as TGTGCCAGCAGTGAATGGGGACAGGGGGCCTACGAGCAGTACTTC.

V and J are TRBV6-5 and TRBJ2-7, with TRBD1 identical over 7 bases. This CDR3 is 14 amino acids long. Germline assignment: CDR1 MNHEY and CDR2 SVGAGI. Trimming removed 4 bases from V and 2 bases from J; junction bases left unmatched: 5. The DNA of the CDR3 is TGTGCCAGCAGTTTCCAGACAGGGACCTACGAGCAGTACTTC. Its translation: CASSFQTGTYEQYF.

The chain is built from TRBV2 and TRBJ2-2, with 15 bases identical to TRBD2. This CDR3 is built from 18 residues. From germline, CDR1 is SNHLY and CDR2 FYNNEI. With V trimmed by 1 base and J by 2 bases, 2 bases remained unmatched. The CDR3 region is CASSEEGLAGGNTGELFF. The CDR3 DNA is TGTGCCAGCAGTGAAGAGGGACTAGCGGGGGGAAACACCGGGGAGCTGTTTTTT.

The chain recombines TRBV6-5 with TRBJ1-1, with D tentatively TRBD1 (6 bases). The CDR3 consists of 14 residues. CDR1 and CDR2 (germline): MNHEY, SVGAGI. Trimming shortened V by 6 bases and J by 0 bases, and 11 bases separated the two germline ends. CDR3 coding DNA: TGTGCCAGCAGAACCGACAGGATGAACACTGAAGCTTTCTTT. This encodes CASRTDRMNTEAFF.

The chain couples TRBV27 to TRBJ1-3; a possible D gene is TRBD1 (5 bases). V was clipped by 5 bases and J by 0 bases, with 14 bases between them. Germline V gene data show CDR1 as MNHEY and CDR2 as SMNVEV (reference sequence). This CDR3 region has 16 residues. In DNA form, the CDR3 reads TGTGCCAGCAGTCTAAGGACACCTTACTCTGGAAACACCATATATTTT. This gives the protein CASSLRTPYSGNTIYF.